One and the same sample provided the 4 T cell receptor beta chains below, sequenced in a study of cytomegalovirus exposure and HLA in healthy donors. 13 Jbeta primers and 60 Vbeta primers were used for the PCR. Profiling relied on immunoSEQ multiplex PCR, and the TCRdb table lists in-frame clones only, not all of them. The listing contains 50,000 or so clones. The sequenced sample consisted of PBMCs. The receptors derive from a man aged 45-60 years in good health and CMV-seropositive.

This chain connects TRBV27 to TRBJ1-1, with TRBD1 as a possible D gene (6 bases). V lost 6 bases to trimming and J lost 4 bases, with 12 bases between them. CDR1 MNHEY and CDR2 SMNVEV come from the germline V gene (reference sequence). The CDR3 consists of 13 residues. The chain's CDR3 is CASSLQGGTEAFF. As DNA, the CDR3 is TGTGCCAGCAGCTTACAGGGTGGCACTGAAGCTTTCTTT.

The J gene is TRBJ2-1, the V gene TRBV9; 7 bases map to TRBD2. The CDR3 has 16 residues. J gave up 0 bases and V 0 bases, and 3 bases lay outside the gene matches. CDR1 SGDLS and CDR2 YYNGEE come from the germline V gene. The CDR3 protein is CASSVDGRSSYNEQFF. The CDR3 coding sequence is TGTGCCAGCAGCGTAGACGGGAGGAGCTCCTACAATGAGCAGTTCTTC.

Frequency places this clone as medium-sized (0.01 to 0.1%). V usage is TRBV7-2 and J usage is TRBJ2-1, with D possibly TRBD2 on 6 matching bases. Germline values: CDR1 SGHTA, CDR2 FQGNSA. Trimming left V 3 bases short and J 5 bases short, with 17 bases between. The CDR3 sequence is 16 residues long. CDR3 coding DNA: TGTGCCAGCAGCTTGGCACTAGCCGGCGACGACAATGAGCAGTTCTTC. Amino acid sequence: CASSLALAGDDNEQFF.

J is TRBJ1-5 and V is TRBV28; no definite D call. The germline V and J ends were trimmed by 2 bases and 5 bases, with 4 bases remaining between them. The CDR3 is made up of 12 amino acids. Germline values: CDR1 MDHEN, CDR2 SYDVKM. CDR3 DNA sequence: TGTGCCAGCAGTTTAAGAGATCAGCCCCAGCATTTT. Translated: CASSLRDQPQHF.